Sequencing of this T cell receptor (beta chain) was carried out in a study of cytomegalovirus exposure and HLA in healthy donors (dated by TCRdb to about 2017). Study-level background: In an earlier analysis of under 750 of the donors, 250 to 300 Gb of sequence data and 100 million or so unique TCR beta sequences from 150 million to 200 million T cells were reported. About 300 gigabases of sequencing data and some 85 million unique TCR sequences were included in an early release covering around 650 HLA-typed donors. Among the roughly 400 genotyped donors, around 79% belonged to the genetic ancestry cluster associated with self-reported Caucasian donors. The study aimed to test whether cataloging public T cell receptors could reveal signatures of past pathogen exposure. Using immunosequencing, the study profiled T cell repertoires from 500 to 800 subjects and related those repertoires to cytomegalovirus serostatus. A separate validation cohort of 100 to 150 different subjects was used in addition to the roughly 640-subject first cohort. High-throughput TCR immunosequencing, statistical association of individual TCRs with disease status, and machine learning were combined to predict cytomegalovirus infection status. To study patterns of TCR occurrence, a later analysis re-analyzed previously published TCR beta repertoires from just over 650 donors and added high-resolution HLA genotyping. Rather than drawing on any new phenotypic data, the later analysis identified candidate immune exposures from TCR beta sequences and the way those sequences occurred across donors. An earlier analysis of more than 450 of the donors used high-throughput TCR beta sequencing to judge whether each TCR beta V gene segment behaved as functional or pseudogenic. Donor age, sex, ethnicity and CMV serostatus were compiled alongside the repertoire data. In a later genetic analysis, genome-wide SNP genotypes for about 65% of the roughly 670 donors were used, and that subset was treated as a discovery cohort. All discovery cohort repertoires had been generated using a single sequencing platform. HLA typing included class I and class II loci at four-digit resolution. Typing coverage differed by locus: A, B, C, DRB1 and DQB1 were typed in roughly 620-630 donors, DQA1 in roughly 500, DPA1 in around 580, and DPB1 in around 440. A handful of DR-DQ haplotypes were handled as single units for association and clustering because linkage in the cohort was strong. Across 398 genotyped donors of the cohort, an average of about 240,000 unique TCR beta nucleotide sequences per donor were sequenced, and about a sixth of those sequences were non-productive.

The cohort comprised under 700 healthy bone marrow donors. All cohort members were sampled while nominally healthy, although unrecorded immune exposures were likely present. The donor tested CMV seropositive, placing the donor among the 250 to 300 seropositive members of the cohort. Every donor gave a peripheral blood sample, and the peripheral blood mononuclear cells from that sample were used for TCR beta sequencing. The Qiagen DNeasy Blood Extraction Kit was used to extract genomic DNA from the blood cell samples. The library relied on the immunoSEQ multiplex PCR assay. A mixture of 60 forward primers for TCR Vbeta segments and 13 reverse primers for TCR Jbeta segments was used in the multiplex PCR. A multiplex PCR assay on genomic DNA amplified the CDR3 region of rearranged TCR beta genes. The Illumina HiSeq System was used to sequence the amplified TCR beta libraries as 87-base-pair reads. The source study handled its data this way. Across the 700 or so repertoires, a later analysis counted 78 million or so unique TCR beta chains, 8.5 million to 12 million of which were shared by at least two donors. Raw reads were error-corrected and collapsed into unique sequences with a nearest-neighbor algorithm that merged closely related sequences to remove PCR and sequencing errors. CDR3 sequences were aligned to IMGT reference sequences to assign V, D and J gene segments. For a sequence to be retained, at least a six-nucleotide match to both a V gene segment and a J gene segment was required. A rearrangement counted as productive if the CDR3 had no stop codons and remained in frame with V and J, and every other rearrangement counted as non-productive. CDR3 was defined according to IMGT convention as the region running from the second conserved V-encoded cysteine to the conserved J-encoded phenylalanine. In an earlier analysis of approximately 500 of the donors, sequences lacking an unambiguous match to a single V gene segment were excluded. In an earlier analysis of a few hundred of the donors, V segments were called functional above 56.7% productive rearrangements and were called segregating when the between-donor standard deviation exceeded 5%. A statistical classification framework was built for diagnosing cytomegalovirus status from the catalog of TCR beta chain sequences. A later analysis assigned V and J genes by comparing TCR nucleotide sequences with IMGT/GENE-DB human TR gene sequences. In a later analysis, CDR3 sequences and most-parsimonious VDJ recombination scenarios were assigned using the TCRdist pipeline. In a later analysis, each TCR beta chain was defined by its CDR3 amino acid sequence together with its V-gene family, and reads lacking a unique V-gene family were excluded. To address suspected cross-contamination and a sequencing artifact, a later analysis removed 450 to 700 highly shared, low-generation-probability nucleotide sequences. A later analysis calculated a clonal expansion index for each public chain from normalized within-repertoire ranks of inferred template counts. A later analysis computed generation probabilities with a VDJ recombination model fitted to out-of-frame rearrangements, and checked the results against IGoR. In a later analysis, hypergeometric tests were used to score TCR-TCR, TCR-HLA and TCR-CMV co-occurrence, with a repertoire-size bias correction applied to TCR pairs. To estimate false discovery rates, a later analysis permuted the HLA or CMV assignments 20 times. In a later analysis, co-occurring TCRs were grouped using DBSCAN, and TCRdist sequence similarity was added for clustering within HLA-allele-positive subsets. Co-occurrence clustering excluded repertoires with fewer than 30,000 or more than 120,000 public chains, plus five with anomalous nucleotide sharing. TCRdb holds this immuneACCESS table with in-frame rearrangements only. Some clones are missing; in checked studies, unresolved V genes explain under half, and the rest has no known cause. V and J calls and clone size are as listed in that table; D and trimming were resolved from the DNA. The sample table lists under 300,000 clones, around 81% of them with a count of one. The leading ten clones occupy approximately 8.4% of the sample.

General conclusions and limits of the study: Cytomegalovirus status was reported to be diagnosed by the classifier with high specificity and sensitivity in both the original and validation cohorts. The 87-base-pair reads could not distinguish some IMGT-functional V segments, including TRBV6-2 and TRBV6-3, so those segments were excluded. In an earlier analysis of some 540 of the donors, most TCR beta V segments appeared in productive rearrangements about 90% or about 30% of the time, broadly matching IMGT annotations. Specific HLA alleles were associated with 15,000 to 20,000 TCR beta sequences at a false discovery rate of 0.05 in a later analysis. Most CMV-associated TCR beta chains appeared to be HLA-restricted in a later analysis, and the HLA associations seemed to be driven largely by CMV exposure. A further reported finding was that TCR beta sequences accurately predicted the HLA-A and HLA-B alleles for most subjects in the first cohort. The study listed 150 to 200 TCR beta chains as associated with cytomegalovirus. Strong co-occurrence of HLA alleles, especially DR and DQ, made assigning TCR associations to individual alleles difficult. According to the authors, the approach could potentially be generalized to other disease states and immunological phenotypes. In a later analysis, HLA-associated TCR beta chains were found to be more clonally expanded and to have lower generation probabilities than equally common non-associated chains. A later analysis reported that several top co-occurrence clusters appeared linked to parvovirus B19, influenza, CMV and Epstein-Barr virus. The earlier analysis of 587 of the donors excluded approximately 15 rarely observed V segments, including chromosome 9 orphons, because counts were too low. CMV serostatus was the only immune exposure information available for the cohort. A later analysis found that TCR association rates varied across HLA loci, with DRB1 alleles showing the most associated TCRs and HLA-C alleles the fewest. V-gene and J-gene trimming of TCR beta chains was associated with a missense DCLRE1C variant in a later genetic analysis, and the association was replicated in an independent cohort. The cohort was sequenced for TCR beta chains only, and without alpha or paired-chain data the features that could be detected were limited. A later genetic analysis reported fewer N-insertions in productive TCRs among donors in an Asian-associated ancestry cluster than the roughly 720-donor mean. Correlated functional status among segregating V segments might reflect linkage disequilibrium, but an unknown experimental factor could not be ruled out. Most TCR sequences were observed very rarely across donors, whereas some public TCRs were present in many individuals. A cluster of highly shared sequence variants was judged likely to be a technical artifact of the sequencing pipeline. HLA typing was unavailable for some donors at each locus, so association tests used only the typed subset. The presence/absence analyses assumed that sequencing depth was roughly uniform across donors, and that assumption may not be true. In vitro tests confirmed that three of the cytomegalovirus-associated TCR beta chains recognize cytomegalovirus antigens.

CDR1 and CDR2 are drawn from the germline V gene: MDHEN, SYDVKM. Its CDR3 holds 14 amino acids, cysteine through phenylalanine. The kept DNA is CDR3 alone, 42 bases in frame from the first base. Relative to germline, V is 4 bases shorter and J is 5 bases shorter, with 13 bases between their ends. Details on this clone: Its antigen is unknown. No base qualities exist here, and no much larger clone lies one base off it.

What was sequenced was PBMCs. The sequence was collected from a woman aged 60 to 75 in good health and CMV-seropositive. This sequence uses TRBV28 and TRBJ2-3; TRBD2 is a possible D gene, resting on 5 matching bases. The CDR3 amino acid sequence is: CASSSWHGEDTQYF. The sequenced DNA is TGTGCCAGCAGTTCATGGCACGGGGAAGATACGCAGTATTTT.